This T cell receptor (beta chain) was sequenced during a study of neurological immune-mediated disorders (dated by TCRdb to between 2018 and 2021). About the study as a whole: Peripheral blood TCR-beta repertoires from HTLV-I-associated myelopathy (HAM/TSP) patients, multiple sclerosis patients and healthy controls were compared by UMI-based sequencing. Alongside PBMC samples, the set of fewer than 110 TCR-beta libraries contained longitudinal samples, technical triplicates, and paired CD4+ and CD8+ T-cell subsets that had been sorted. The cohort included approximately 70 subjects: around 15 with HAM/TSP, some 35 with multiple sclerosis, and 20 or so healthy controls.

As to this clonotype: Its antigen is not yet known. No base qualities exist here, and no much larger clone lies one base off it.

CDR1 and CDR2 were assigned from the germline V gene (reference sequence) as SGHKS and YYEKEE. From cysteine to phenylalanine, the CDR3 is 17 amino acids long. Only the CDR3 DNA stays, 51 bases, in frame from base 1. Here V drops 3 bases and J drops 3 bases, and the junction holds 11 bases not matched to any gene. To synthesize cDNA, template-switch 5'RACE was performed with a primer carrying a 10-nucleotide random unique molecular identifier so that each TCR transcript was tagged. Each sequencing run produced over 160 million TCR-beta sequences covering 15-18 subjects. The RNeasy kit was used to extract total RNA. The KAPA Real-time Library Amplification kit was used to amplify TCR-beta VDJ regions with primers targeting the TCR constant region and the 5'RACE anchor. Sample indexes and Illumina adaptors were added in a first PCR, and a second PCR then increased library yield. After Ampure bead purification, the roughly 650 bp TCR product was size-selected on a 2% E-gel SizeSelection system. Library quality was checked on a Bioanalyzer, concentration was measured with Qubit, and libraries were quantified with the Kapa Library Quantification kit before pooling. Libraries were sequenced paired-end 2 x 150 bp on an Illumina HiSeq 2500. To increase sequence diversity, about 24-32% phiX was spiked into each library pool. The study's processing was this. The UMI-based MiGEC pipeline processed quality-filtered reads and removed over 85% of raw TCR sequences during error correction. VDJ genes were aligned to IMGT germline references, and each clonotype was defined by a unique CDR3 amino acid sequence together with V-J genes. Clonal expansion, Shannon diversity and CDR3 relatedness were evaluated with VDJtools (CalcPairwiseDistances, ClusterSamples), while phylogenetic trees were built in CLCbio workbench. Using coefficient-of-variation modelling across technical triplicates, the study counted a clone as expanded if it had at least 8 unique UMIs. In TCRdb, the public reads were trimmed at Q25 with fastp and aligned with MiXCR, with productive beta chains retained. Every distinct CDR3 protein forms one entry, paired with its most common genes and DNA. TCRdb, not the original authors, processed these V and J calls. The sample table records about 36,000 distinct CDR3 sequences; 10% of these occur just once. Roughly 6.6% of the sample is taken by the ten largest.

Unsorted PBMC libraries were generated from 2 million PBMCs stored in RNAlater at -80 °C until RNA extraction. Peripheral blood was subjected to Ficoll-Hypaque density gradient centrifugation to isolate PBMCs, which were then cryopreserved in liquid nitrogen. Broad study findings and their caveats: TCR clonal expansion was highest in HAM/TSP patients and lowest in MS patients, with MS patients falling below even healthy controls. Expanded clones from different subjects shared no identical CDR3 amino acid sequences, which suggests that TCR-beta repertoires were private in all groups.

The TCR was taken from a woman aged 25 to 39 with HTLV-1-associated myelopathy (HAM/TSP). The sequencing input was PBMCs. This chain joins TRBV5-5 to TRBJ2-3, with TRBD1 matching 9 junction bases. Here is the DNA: TGTGCCAGCAGCTCCTACTGGACAGGGGACGGGACAGATACGCAGTATTTT. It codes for CASSSYWTGDGTDTQYF. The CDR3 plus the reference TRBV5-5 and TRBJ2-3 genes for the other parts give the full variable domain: DAGVTQSPTHLIKTRGQQVTLRCSPISGHKSVSWYQQVLGQGPQFIFQYYEKEERGRGNFPDRFSARQFPNYSSELNVNALLLGDSALYLCASSSYWTGDGTDTQYFGPGTRLTVL.